This is a list of T cell receptor beta chains from one sample in a study of blood T cell repertoires in COVID-19. The table came from immunoSEQ multiplex PCR; TCRdb's copy has only in-frame clones and leaves some out. The profile shows about 220,000 clones, 80% to 85% of them singletons. The specimen was peripheral blood. The receptors originated from a man between 25 and 39 years old with active or convalescent COVID-19. CDR3s include the opening cysteine and the closing phenylalanine or tryptophan. The order of the fields is D gene, clone size, V gene, J gene, CDR3 protein, CDR3 DNA. A D gene is named only where the DNA matches it firmly. Clone size is stated in some rows and not others, as once, few, many or a class when expanded.

-	-	TRBV28	TRBJ1-2	CASRPQGNYGYTF	TGTGCCAGCAGACCTCAGGGGAACTATGGCTACACCTTC
-	-	TRBV21-1	TRBJ2-7	CASSKVQDRGYEQYF	TGTGCCAGCAGCAAAGTTCAGGACAGGGGATACGAGCAGTACTTC
TRBD2	-	TRBV5-1	TRBJ2-7	CASSSVPTSLPGEQYF	TGCGCCAGCAGCTCGGTACCGACTAGCTTACCGGGCGAGCAGTACTTC
TRBD2	-	TRBV10-3	TRBJ2-2	CAISGQRGGEGGELFF	TGTGCCATCAGTGGACAGCGGGGGGGCGAGGGCGGGGAGCTGTTTTTT
TRBD1	-	TRBV2	TRBJ1-1	CASSDPGLWGQEGTEAFF	TGTGCCAGCAGTGACCCTGGGCTGTGGGGACAGGAGGGGACTGAAGCTTTCTTT
TRBD2	-	TRBV27	TRBJ2-7	CASSFKLAGAYEQYF	TGTGCCAGCAGTTTTAAACTAGCGGGGGCCTACGAGCAGTACTTC
-	-	TRBV21-1	TRBJ2-3	CASSKRGGGIGPGTQYF	TGTGCCAGCAGCAAACGTGGGGGGGGAATTGGGCCGGGAACGCAGTATTTT
-	-	TRBV5-6	TRBJ2-3	CASSFRGAGTDTQYF	TGTGCCAGCAGCTTCAGGGGGGCGGGCACAGATACGCAGTATTTT
-	-	TRBV24-1	TRBJ2-3	CATSVGGEEDTQYF	TGTGCCACCAGTGTGGGTGGTGAGGAGGATACGCAGTATTTT
-	-	TRBV7-8	TRBJ2-2	CASSPRTRTGRVTGELFF	TGTGCCAGCAGCCCCCGCACCCGGACAGGGAGGGTCACCGGGGAGCTGTTTTTT
TRBD2	-	TRBV6-1	TRBJ2-1	CASSEPRLAGDFDNEQFF	TGTGCCAGCAGTGAACCCCGACTAGCGGGAGATTTCGACAATGAGCAGTTCTTC
-	-	TRBV6-5	TRBJ2-7	CASSTHPGSYEQYF	TGTGCCAGCAGTACCCACCCCGGGAGTTACGAGCAGTACTTC
TRBD1	few	TRBV14	TRBJ2-7	CASSRTGTGGYEQYF	TGTGCCAGCAGCCGAACCGGGACAGGGGGCTACGAGCAGTACTTC
TRBD1	-	TRBV5-6	TRBJ1-2	CASSLTTGKNYGYTF	TGTGCCAGCAGCTTGACGACAGGGAAGAACTATGGCTACACCTTC
TRBD2	-	TRBV28	TRBJ2-5	CASSFGGGGQETQYF	TGTGCCAGCAGTTTTGGCGGGGGGGGCCAAGAGACCCAGTACTTC
-	-	TRBV5-1	TRBJ2-1	CASSQEGATYNEQFF	TGCGCCAGCAGCCAGGAAGGGGCCACCTACAATGAGCAGTTCTTC
TRBD2	-	TRBV28	TRBJ2-3	CASSLVSGGAADTQYF	TGTGCCAGCAGTTTAGTCAGCGGGGGGGCGGCAGATACGCAGTATTTT
TRBD2	once	TRBV15	TRBJ2-7	CATSLSGGEQYF	TGTGCCACCAGCCTCTCGGGGGGGGAGCAGTACTTC
TRBD1	-	TRBV27	TRBJ1-1	CASSVGQGARAEAFF	TGTGCCAGCAGTGTTGGACAGGGGGCGAGGGCTGAAGCTTTCTTT
TRBD1	-	TRBV28	TRBJ2-3	CASSTRTGGRDTQYF	TGTGCCAGCAGCACGAGGACAGGGGGCAGGGATACGCAGTATTTT
TRBD2	-	TRBV5-1	TRBJ2-1	CASSLEASGTYNEQFF	TGCGCCAGCAGCTTGGAGGCTAGCGGGACCTACAATGAGCAGTTCTTC
-	-	TRBV24-1	TRBJ1-1	CATSDFQGQRNTEAFF	TGTGCCACCAGTGATTTTCAAGGACAGAGGAACACTGAAGCTTTCTTT
TRBD1	-	TRBV4-1	TRBJ1-4	CASSLTKGGTNEKLFF	TGCGCCAGCAGCCTCACAAAAGGGGGCACGAATGAAAAACTGTTTTTT
-	-	TRBV5-8	TRBJ1-2	CASSIRGTF	TGTGCCAGCAGCATCAGGGGCACCTTC
-	once	TRBV6-2/TRBV6-3	TRBJ1-5	CASSSGTDYSNQPQHF	TGTGCCAGCAGTTCCGGGACGGACTATAGCAATCAGCCCCAGCATTTT
-	-	TRBV13	TRBJ1-6	CASSLGGGRDSPLHF	TGTGCCAGCAGCTTAGGAGGGGGAAGAGATTCACCCCTCCACTTT
-	-	TRBV14	TRBJ2-1	CASSPHREREQFF	TGTGCCAGCAGCCCTCACAGGGAACGTGAGCAGTTCTTC
TRBD1	-	TRBV5-5	TRBJ2-7	CASSFRQGAYEQYF	TGTGCCAGCAGCTTCCGACAGGGGGCATACGAGCAGTACTTC
-	-	TRBV6-5	TRBJ1-1	CASSAKSGTEAFF	TGTGCCAGCAGCGCCAAATCGGGCACTGAAGCTTTCTTT
-	-	TRBV24-1	TRBJ1-2	CATRDSTTPNYGYTF	TGTGCCACCCGGGACTCCACCACCCCTAACTATGGCTACACCTTC
-	-	TRBV7-6	TRBJ1-3	CASSLSTGTIYF	TGTGCCAGCAGCCTATCCACGGGCACCATATATTTT
-	-	TRBV21-1	TRBJ1-2	CASRNYRGCGYTF	TGTGCCAGCCGGAACTACAGGGGGTGCGGCTACACCTTC
TRBD1	-	TRBV28	TRBJ2-7	CASSLGQGYYEQYF	TGTGCCAGCAGCCTGGGACAGGGATATTACGAGCAGTACTTC
-	-	TRBV7-2	TRBJ1-2	CASSSSRVYGYTF	TGTGCCAGCAGCTCATCCAGGGTGTATGGCTACACCTTC
-	-	TRBV5-6	TRBJ2-3	CASSLAGRKDTQYF	TGTGCCAGCAGCTTGGCAGGGAGGAAAGATACGCAGTATTTT
-	once	TRBV3-1/TRBV3-2	TRBJ2-1	CASSREGGSGIRENEQFF	TGTGCCAGCAGCAGAGAAGGGGGAAGCGGGATCCGGGAGAATGAGCAGTTCTTC
-	-	TRBV4-3	TRBJ1-3	CASSSVAGNTIYF	TGCGCCAGCAGCTCTGTCGCTGGAAACACCATATATTTT
-	-	TRBV5-1	TRBJ2-5	CASSPGSYGQKETQYF	TGCGCCAGCAGCCCCGGTAGCTACGGACAGAAAGAGACCCAGTACTTC
TRBD1	-	TRBV6-5	TRBJ1-2	CASRQKGAEGYTF	TGTGCCAGCAGACAAAAGGGGGCGGAGGGCTACACCTTC
TRBD1	-	TRBV6-6	TRBJ1-1	CASSRQGNTEAFF	TGTGCCAGCAGCCGACAGGGGAACACTGAAGCTTTCTTT
-	-	TRBV5-1	TRBJ1-1	CASSAGRERTEAFF	TGCGCCAGCAGCGCCGGCAGGGAAAGGACTGAAGCTTTCTTT
TRBD2	-	TRBV4-3	TRBJ2-7	CASSQGLRAGSEIRYEQYF	TGCGCCAGCAGCCAAGGGTTGAGAGCGGGGAGTGAGATCCGATACGAGCAGTACTTC
-	-	TRBV10-1	TRBJ2-5	CASSESGHGLETQYF	TGCGCCAGCAGTGAGTCGGGGCACGGGTTGGAGACCCAGTACTTC
-	-	TRBV3-1/TRBV3-2	TRBJ1-2	CASSQVGGAGSLYGYTF	TGTGCCAGCAGCCAAGTGGGTGGGGCCGGTTCCCTCTATGGCTACACCTTC
-	-	TRBV2	TRBJ2-2	CASASASGNTGELFF	TGTGCCAGCGCATCAGCAAGCGGGAACACCGGGGAGCTGTTTTTT